The 14 T cell receptor beta chains below come from one sample, sequenced in a study of cytomegalovirus exposure and HLA in healthy donors. The primer mix had 60 Vbeta and 13 Jbeta primers. The data were produced by immunoSEQ multiplex PCR, yet TCRdb's version contains in-frame clones alone and is incomplete. The table shows some 160,000 clones, with roughly 85% occurring only once. What was sequenced was PBMCs. The receptor set was obtained from a male donor in good health and CMV-seropositive.

The chain couples TRBV7-9 to TRBJ2-7; 7 bases agree with TRBD1. The CDR3 is 13 residues long. CDR1 SEHNR and CDR2 FQNEAQ come from the germline V gene (reference sequence). Germline trimming cut 0 bases from V and 5 bases from J; bases unmatched to any gene: 1. The CDR3 bases are TGTGCCAGCAGCTTAGCGGGACAGAACGAGCAGTACTTC. This gives the protein CASSLAGQNEQYF. Using reference TRBV7-9 and TRBJ2-7 for the parts outside the CDR3, the full variable domain is DTGVSQNPRHKITKRGQNVTFRCDPISEHNRLYWYRQTLGQGPEFLTYFQNEAQLEKSRLLSDRFSAERPKGSFSTLEIQRTEQGDSAMYLCASSLAGQNEQYFGPGTRLTVT.

This clone has just a few counts. J is TRBJ1-2 and V is TRBV4-3; 7 bases line up with TRBD1. The ends lost 2 bases at V and 4 bases at J; junction bases unmatched: 7. The CDR3 has 15 amino acids. Germline assignment: CDR1 LGHNA and CDR2 YSLEER. This CDR3 reads CASSQTAGTVYGYTF. The CDR3 region has the DNA TGCGCCAGCAGCCAAACCGCCGGGACAGTCTATGGCTACACCTTC.

The rearrangement links TRBV5-4 to TRBJ1-4; D may be TRBD1 (6 bases). With 1 base removed from V and 4 bases from J, the gap between germline ends came to 14 bases. The CDR3 totals 16 residues. Germline V lookup: CDR1 SGHNT, CDR2 YYREEE (reference sequence). The CDR3, as DNA: TGTGCCAGCAGCTTGCGGGGGGCAGTAGTTAATGAAAAACTGTTTTTT. Its protein product is CASSLRGAVVNEKLFF.

The V and J genes are TRBV7-2 and TRBJ1-3; no definite D call. Trimming stripped 6 bases from V and 4 bases from J, with 7 bases between. CDR3 length equals 12 residues. Germline V gene data show CDR1 as SGHTA and CDR2 as FQGNSA. The CDR3 region is CASRYSGNTIYF. The CDR3, as DNA: TGTGCCAGCAGATACAGCGGAAACACCATATATTTT.

This clone was detected only once. This rearrangement joins TRBV5-1 to TRBJ1-2, with TRBD1 matching 9 bases. The germline V gene encodes CDR1 SGHRS and CDR2 YFSETQ. The junction had 6 bases not matched to a gene; V was cut back by 5 bases and J by 1 base. This CDR3 has 15 amino acids. The CDR3 loop is CASSAGGQGNYGYTF. The CDR3 DNA sequence: TGCGCCAGCAGTGCTGGGGGACAGGGTAACTATGGCTACACCTTC.

This chain connects TRBV18 to TRBJ2-7; D remains unclear. V was trimmed by 4 bases and J by 0 bases, leaving 13 bases between them. This CDR3 contains 15 residues. Germline CDR1 reads KGHSH; CDR2 reads LQKENI. In DNA, the CDR3 is TGTGCCAGCTCACGTTTGGCGGTTGGCTCCTACGAGCAGTACTTC. It yields the protein CASSRLAVGSYEQYF.

V is TRBV10-2 and J is TRBJ2-3, with D hard to call. The V gene's germline CDR1 is WSHSY and CDR2 SAAADI. This CDR3 has 13 residues. V was clipped by 3 bases and J by 2 bases, with 6 bases between them. The CDR3 coding sequence is TGCGCCAGCAGTGATCAGGCCACAGATACGCAGTATTTT. This sequence encodes CASSDQATDTQYF.

This clone is a singleton in its sample. CDR3: CATRSGAGQGAIYEQYF. Here the CDR3 DNA reads TGCGCCACCCGCAGTGGGGCCGGACAGGGGGCTATTTACGAGCAGTACTTC. This chain uses TRBV10-2 with TRBJ2-7, with 11 bases fitting TRBD1. This CDR3 is 17 amino acids long. V was pared by 10 bases and J by 4 bases, with 18 bases of the junction left unmatched. CDR1 and CDR2 from the germline V gene are WSHSY and SAAADI.

V and J are TRBV19 and TRBJ1-5; 7 bases line up with TRBD1. The CDR3 has 15 residues. V was pared by 4 bases and J by 2 bases, with 5 bases of the junction left unmatched. Germline V gene data show CDR1 as LNHDA and CDR2 as SQIVND (reference sequence). DNA for the CDR3: TGTGCCAGTAGTACACCCCAGGGGGGCAATCAGCCCCAGCATTTT. Translation: CASSTPQGGNQPQHF.

The rearrangement links TRBV7-9 to TRBJ1-5; D is unclear. The CDR3 is 17 amino acids. Looked up from germline, CDR1 is SEHNR and CDR2 is FQNEAQ (reference sequence). The V and J ends lost 5 bases and 3 bases respectively, with 20 bases between them. The CDR3 DNA is TGTGCCAGCAGCACTGGCGCCGCCACTAAAGACAATCAGCCCCAGCATTTT. Encoded protein: CASSTGAATKDNQPQHF.

This sequence joins TRBV5-1 and TRBJ2-7, with a weak D call TRBD1 (6 bases). Germline V gene data show CDR1 as SGHRS and CDR2 as YFSETQ. This CDR3 is built from 15 residues. V lost 2 bases to trimming and J lost 1 base, with 13 bases between them. CDR3 bases: TGCGCCAGCAGCTTAGTCCGAGGACAGTCCTACGAGCAGTACTTC. Translation: CASSLVRGQSYEQYF.

The rearrangement uses TRBV6-8 and TRBJ2-5, with D possibly TRBD1 on 5 matching bases. Germline V CDR1 and CDR2: MNHGY, SAAAGT. Trimming took off 6 bases at V and 5 bases at J, with 25 bases between the two ends. The CDR3 loop spans 17 amino acids. The DNA of the CDR3 is TGTGCCAGCAGGTCGTTCACTAATTCGACAGCCAGCGAGACCCAGTACTTC. Translating it yields CASRSFTNSTASETQYF.

The gene calls are TRBV4-3 and TRBJ1-2, with 9 bases lining up with TRBD1. The CDR3 consists of 16 residues. The germline V gene has CDR1 LGHNA and CDR2 YSLEER. The junction had 11 bases not matched to a gene; V was cut back by 2 bases and J by 7 bases. The CDR3 loop reads CASSQLPGQGAAGYTF. In nucleotides, the CDR3 is TGCGCCAGCAGCCAATTACCGGGACAGGGAGCTGCTGGCTACACCTTC.

This clone was found once. This chain links TRBV7-8 with TRBJ1-5, with D perhaps TRBD1 (5 bases). Germline lookup yields CDR1 SGHVS and CDR2 FQNEAQ. The V and J ends lost 3 bases and 4 bases respectively, with 10 bases between them. The length of the CDR3 is 14 residues. Written as DNA, the CDR3 is TGTGCCAGCAGCTTCGACAGCTCTAATCAGCCCCAGCATTTT. The encoded protein is CASSFDSSNQPQHF.